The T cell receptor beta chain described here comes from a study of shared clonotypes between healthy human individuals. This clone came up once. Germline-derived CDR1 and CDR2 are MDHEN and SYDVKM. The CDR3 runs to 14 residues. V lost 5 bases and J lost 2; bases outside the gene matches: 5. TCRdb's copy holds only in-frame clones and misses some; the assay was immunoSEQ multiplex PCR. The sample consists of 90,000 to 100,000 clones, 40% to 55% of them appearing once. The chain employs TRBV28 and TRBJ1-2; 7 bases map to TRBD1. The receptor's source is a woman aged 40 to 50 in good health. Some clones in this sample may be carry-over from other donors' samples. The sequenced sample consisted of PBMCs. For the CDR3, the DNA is TGTGCCAGCAGTCTACAGGGGCCCAACTATGGCTACACCTTC. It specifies CASSLQGPNYGYTF.